A single TCR beta chain is shown here with its context. Antigen: not known. This sample was taken from a study of coeliac disease. As for the study in general: Without high-resolution HLA typing, biased TRBV7-2 usage was queried. Study-level findings and limits: Intraepithelial and lamina propria fractions were not highly pure, so cross-contamination was possible. Lower clonality than controls marked TRB and TRG repertoires from active celiac intraepithelial and lamina propria samples. Most TRB amino acid sequences occurred in only one sample.

The germline gives CDR1 GTSNPN, CDR2 SVGIG (reference sequence). Trimming left V 3 bases short and J 3 bases short, with 17 bases between. The CDR3 consists of 15 residues. TCRdb's copy holds only in-frame clones and misses some; the assay was immunoSEQ multiplex PCR. The top ten hold 7.5% to 10% of the sample, which has fewer than 6,500 clones, around 68% seen once. The TCR originated in a man in his 70s with active celiac disease. The sequencing input was lymphocytes from the gut lamina propria. J is TRBJ1-2 and V is TRBV30; perhaps TRBD1 as D (6 bases). CDR3 sequence reads: CAWRLLGQRHYGYTF. The CDR3 bases are TGTGCCTGGAGACTCTTGGGACAAAGGCACTATGGCTACACCTTC.